This TCR beta chain was identified in a study of blood T cell repertoires in COVID-19. At the level of the study: Italy, Spain and the United States were the sources of the convalescent and acute COVID-19 samples.

This CDR3 is 14 amino acids long. Germline V lookup: CDR1 SGHDT, CDR2 YYEEEE. Unmatched junction bases numbered 8, after V lost 0 bases and J lost 9 bases. Original processing methods: Amplification of reference gene primers was used by the study to estimate nucleated cell counts. Generated by immunoSEQ multiplex PCR, the TCRdb table keeps only in-frame clones and is missing some. The DNA gave D and trimming, while V, J and clone size come from that table. This table holds roughly 66,000 clones, approximately 83% found once. This receptor was identified in a woman aged 55-69 years with acute or convalescent COVID-19. The specimen was peripheral blood. The rearrangement links TRBV5-6 to TRBJ1-2; TRBD1 matches 7 bases. This CDR3 reads CASSLEGTAYRYTF. Written as DNA, the CDR3 is TGTGCCAGCAGCTTGGAGGGGACAGCCTACCGCTACACCTTC.